This T cell receptor (beta chain) was observed in a study of OX40 agonist ivuxolimab in advanced cancers. Data came from immunoSEQ multiplex PCR; TCRdb stores just in-frame clones and leaves some out. This table holds tens of thousands of clones, 80% to 90% found once. CDR1 is MNHNY, CDR2 SVGAGI, per germline (reference sequence). The CDR3 consists of 15 residues. Losses at the gene ends were 6 bases for V and 0 bases for J; bases not matched to a gene: 7. The starting material was CD4+ or CD8+ T cells sorted from blood, obtained in a trial of the OX40 agonist ivuxolimab. The clonotype originates from an adult with an advanced solid tumor such as melanoma, head and neck, liver or kidney cancer. The genes are TRBV6-6 and TRBJ1-1, with TRBD1 matching over 7 bases. CDR3 DNA sequence: TGTGCCAGCAGGACGGGACAGCGGCTGAACACTGAAGCTTTCTTT. Translated, it gives CASRTGQRLNTEAFF.